This TCR beta chain was sequenced for a study of cytomegalovirus exposure and HLA in healthy donors. This CDR3 is 15 amino acids long. Germline CDR1 and CDR2: MNHNY and SVGAGI (reference sequence). Trimming took off 6 bases at V and 0 bases at J, with 12 bases between the two ends. Whole-study results and caveats: Fewer N-insertions than the roughly 630-donor mean were reportedly shown by an Asian-associated ancestry cluster in a later analysis. A classifier reportedly called cytomegalovirus status with high sensitivity and specificity.

Everyone who donated was a healthy bone marrow donor. Concerning this clone: Its target is not known.

PCR amplification relied on 60 Vbeta primers (plus 13 Jbeta primers). Sequencing used immunoSEQ multiplex PCR; TCRdb keeps in-frame clones, though not all of them. The sample yields over 90,000 clones, 55% to 75% seen once. The chain uses TRBV6-6 and TRBJ1-3; possibly TRBD1 for D (6 bases). The clonotype was recovered from a man aged 55 to 69 in good health and CMV-seronegative. The sample comprised PBMCs. CDR3 protein: CASSLDSISGNTIYF. DNA of the CDR3: TGTGCCAGCAGCTTGGACAGTATCTCTGGAAACACCATATATTTT.